These T cell receptor beta chains were read from a single sample in a study of shared clonotypes between healthy human individuals. TCRdb keeps only in-frame clones here, not all; method: immunoSEQ multiplex PCR. The sample shows about 490,000 clones, over 70% of them seen only once. Sequencing used PBMCs. The receptors come from a woman in her 40s in good health. Some clones in this sample may be carry-over from other donors' samples. Each CDR3 is given without its conserved first and last residue.

>15|TRBV25-1|TRBJ2-7
ASSEYLGRSKSDEQY
>13|TRBV7-2|TRBJ1-1
ASSSGTLRGTEAF
>19|TRBV12-5|TRBJ2-1
ASGLRFWDSGPMTSYNEQF
>9|TRBV27|TRBJ2-1
ASSGYNEQF
>13|TRBV28|TRBJ2-7
ASSLIRRAHYEQY
>14|TRBV11-2|TRBJ2-1
ASSHPVGWVYNEQF
>11|TRBV19|TRBJ1-5
ASRGGNHQPQH
>11|TRBV30|TRBJ1-4
AWSVGENEKLF
>16|TRBV28|TRBJ2-1
ASSFEVRKGLWYNEQF
>13|TRBV25-1|TRBJ2-2
ASSLPGANTGELF
>14|TRBV11-3|TRBJ2-3
ASSLGLAESTDTQY
>15|TRBV30|TRBJ1-5
AWSGGQGPVSNQPQH
>11|TRBV10-3|TRBJ2-5
AISDPGGETQY
>13|TRBV11-2|TRBJ2-1
ASSDETAAGNEQF
>12|TRBV29-1|TRBJ2-1
SGVAGSQHNEQF
>10|TRBV10-2|TRBJ1-2
ASSTGQLGYT
>15|TRBV25-1|TRBJ1-6
ASSRGEGAQNNSPLH
>15|TRBV19|TRBJ2-5
ASSIQPLGTSTTTQY
>15|TRBV5-4|TRBJ2-2
ASSLNPGNLDTGELF
>12|TRBV11-1|TRBJ2-3
ASSFDRVGDTQY
>10|TRBV28|TRBJ1-1
ASSLRQLEAF
>11|TRBV11-2|TRBJ2-5
ASSLPQGETQY
>14|TRBV15|TRBJ1-5
ATRRGGDSSNQPQH
>14|TRBV4-2|TRBJ2-2
ASSQDPAGNTGELF
>13|TRBV4-1|TRBJ2-7
ASSPLTGASYEQY
>17|TRBV4-3|TRBJ2-3
ASSQDLLGALNYPDTQY